A single sample is the source of the 13 T cell receptor beta chains below, sequenced in a study of OX40 agonist ivuxolimab in advanced cancers. Repertoires were generated with immunoSEQ multiplex PCR, while TCRdb's copy carries only in-frame clones and drops some. The table has roughly 30,000 clones, roughly 86% seen once. Specimen: CD4+ or CD8+ T cells sorted from blood, collected in a trial of the OX40 agonist ivuxolimab. These receptors were taken from an adult with an advanced solid tumor such as melanoma, head and neck, liver or kidney cancer.

The V gene is TRBV5-6, the J gene TRBJ1-2; possibly TRBD1 for D (6 bases). Germline V gene lookup returns CDR1 SGHDT and CDR2 YYEEEE. V lost 4 bases and J 6 bases, leaving 16 bases between the germline ends. The length of the CDR3 is 14 residues. CDR3 nucleotides: TGTGCCAGCAGCACCGGAACGGGGGCGGATGGCTACACCTTC. Protein: CASSTGTGADGYTF.

Details on this clone: This likely comes from a read error, as the CDR3 has no conserved phenylalanine or tryptophan at its end. The DNA is omitted, as the CDR3 cannot be located on it reliably, and the CDR3 follows TCRdb's listing. The rearrangement uses TRBV5-1 and TRBJ1-2; no check of the table's D call, TRBD1, against the DNA was made. CDR1 is SGHRS and CDR2 is YFSETQ in the germline V gene. The CDR3 comprises 9 residues, both ends counted. The CDR3 region is CASSSVPGQ.

This clone has more than one count but fewer than ten. J is TRBJ2-3 and V is TRBV28, with 12 bases identical to TRBD2. The ends lost 7 bases at V and 14 bases at J; junction bases unmatched: 25. The CDR3 runs to 18 residues. Germline assignment: CDR1 MDHEN and CDR2 SYDVKM. This chain's CDR3 is CASTSGLAGGPYSYGPYF. Written as DNA, the CDR3 is TGTGCCAGCACATCGGGGCTAGCGGGGGGGCCGTATTCTTACGGGCCGTATTTT.

The V gene is TRBV10-2, the J gene TRBJ2-7; D might be TRBD1 (6 bases). Germline assignment: CDR1 WSHSY and CDR2 SAAADI. The V end lost 6 bases, the J end lost 3 bases, and 15 bases lay between the germline ends. The CDR3 covers 14 residues. CDR3 DNA: TGCGCCAGCAGAACGGGACAAAATAGCTACGAGCAGTACTTC. The encoded protein is CASRTGQNSYEQYF.

V and J are TRBV13 and TRBJ2-3, with 8 positions matching TRBD2. V dropped 4 bases and J dropped 1; count of bases not matched to a gene: 1. CDR1 and CDR2 from the germline V gene are PRHDT and FYEKMQ (reference sequence). There are 14 residues in the CDR3. The CDR3 DNA reads as TGTGCCAGCAGCTCGGGGGGGGGCACAGATACGCAGTATTTT. The encoded protein is CASSSGGGTDTQYF.

V gene TRBV7-9 combines with J gene TRBJ2-5, with 7 bases matching TRBD1. V lost 3 bases, J lost 1 base, and 5 bases stayed unmatched. CDR3 size: 15 residues. Germline CDR1 reads SEHNR; CDR2 reads FQNEAQ (reference sequence). CDR3 coding DNA: TGTGCCAGCAGCTTTTCGGGACAGAGCCAAGAGACCCAGTACTTC. Protein sequence: CASSFSGQSQETQYF.

V gene TRBV9 combines with J gene TRBJ1-4, with D possibly being TRBD1 (5 bases). V dropped 0 bases and J dropped 0 bases, with 6 bases sitting between them. Looked up from germline, CDR1 is SGDLS and CDR2 is YYNGEE. The CDR3 has 15 residues. The CDR3 DNA sequence: TGTGCCAGCAGCGTAGGGACAACAACTAATGAAAAACTGTTTTTT. Protein product: CASSVGTTTNEKLFF.

J is TRBJ2-7 and V is TRBV19, with D possibly TRBD1 on 5 matching bases. CDR3 length: 13 residues. Between the trimmed V and J ends, which lost 7 bases and 2 bases, there was a span of 12 bases. In germline, CDR1 is LNHDA, CDR2 SQIVND (reference sequence). The CDR3 is CASNQGVPYEQYF. The CDR3 DNA sequence: TGTGCCAGTAACCAAGGGGTACCCTACGAGCAGTACTTC.

The chain carries TRBV29-1 and TRBJ2-7; 8 positions agree with TRBD1. CDR3 length: 13 amino acids. V lost 0 bases, J lost 3 bases, and 1 base stayed unmatched. CDR1 and CDR2 (germline): SQVTM, ANQGSEA. CDR3 amino acids: CSVEEGTGYEQYF. The DNA for the CDR3 is TGCAGCGTTGAAGAGGGGACAGGCTACGAGCAGTACTTC.

The J gene is TRBJ1-3, the V gene TRBV15; perhaps TRBD1 as D (5 bases). Per germline, CDR1 LNHNV and CDR2 YYDKDF (reference sequence). The length of the CDR3 is 17 residues. With 0 bases removed from V and 0 bases from J, the gap between germline ends came to 12 bases. For the CDR3, the DNA is TGTGCCACCAGCAGAGATTGGGGCCCGAGCTCTGGAAACACCATATATTTT. Residues: CATSRDWGPSSGNTIYF. The full variable domain, in which reference TRBV15 and TRBJ1-3 provide the parts outside the CDR3, is DAMVIQNPRYQVTQFGKPVTLSCSQTLNHNVMYWYQQKSSQAPKLLFHYYDKDFNNEADTPDNFQSRRPNTSFCFLDIRSPGLGDTAMYLCATSRDWGPSSGNTIYFGEGSWLTVV.

A word on this clone: The junction shows a germline mismatch at one end, possibly a read error. The chain combines TRBV27 with TRBJ2-7, with TRBD1 identical over 9 bases. The V gene's germline CDR1 is MNHEY and CDR2 SMNVEV (reference sequence). This CDR3 spans 15 amino acids. CDR3 sequence reads: CAGSLSGTGSYEQYF. The CDR3 DNA reads TGTGCCGGCAGTTTATCAGGGACAGGGTCCTACGAGCAGTACTTC.

This chain uses TRBV9 with TRBJ1-3, with D tentatively TRBD1 (5 bases). The V gene's germline CDR1 is SGDLS and CDR2 YYNGEE. V gave up 3 bases and J gave up 0 bases, with 13 bases separating them. The CDR3 is made up of 16 amino acids. In nucleotides, the CDR3 is TGTGCCAGCAGCGCATCGGGACGGAGCTCTGGAAACACCATATATTTT. As protein: CASSASGRSSGNTIYF.

V gene TRBV5-1 combines with J gene TRBJ2-3, with TRBD1 matching 7 bases. Germline values: CDR1 SGHRS, CDR2 YFSETQ. CDR3 size: 16 residues. The J segment lost 4 bases and the V segment lost 4 bases, leaving 12 bases of the junction unmatched. The CDR3 coding sequence is TGCGCCAGCAGCGAAAAGGACAGGAATTACGCAGATACGCAGTATTTT. This gives the protein CASSEKDRNYADTQYF.